This T cell receptor (beta chain) was recorded in a study of blood T cell repertoires in COVID-19 (dated by TCRdb to about 2020). Broadly, across the study: Samples covering the acute and convalescent phases of COVID-19 were provided by collaborators in the United States, Italy and Spain. Where available, HLA class I and class II types were taken from metadata supplied by the sample provider and were not determined by assay-based typing. The samples were drawn from two sources: the first 160 participants of the ongoing ImmuneRACE study, and 1,200 or so subjects contributed by 6 global collaborators. The repertoires were made available in a free public database intended to serve as a resource for research on the immune response to SARS-CoV-2. Nearly every sample came with metadata listing a de-identified subject ID, COVID-19 status, age in years and sex. The material from the prospective study consisted of cDNA or gDNA derived from T cells, B-cell-depleted T cells, or PBMCs. Deeply sampled blood TCRbeta repertoires from subjects exposed to, actively infected with, or recovered from COVID-19 were included in the dataset. Overall results and qualifications from the work: The amount of clinical and demographic metadata varied by source and participant and was provided uncurated.

TCRbeta CDR3 regions were amplified from genomic DNA by means of the immunoSEQ Assay, a bias-controlled multiplex PCR. The study's own analysis went as follows. Within the assay, amplification of reference gene primers was used to estimate how many nucleated cells each sample contained. Sequence reads were collapsed and filtered to measure the absolute abundance of every unique TCRbeta CDR3 rearrangement. For each sample, productive Simpson clonality was calculated as the square root of Simpson's diversity index over productive rearrangements. In TCRdb, the immuneACCESS table is reduced to in-frame sequences with V and J assigned. These tables do not hold every clone; where another copy was compared, an unresolved V gene accounts for under half, and the others remain unexplained. V and J calls and clone size are those listed in that table; D and trimming were worked out from the DNA. The sample table contains some 120,000 clones; only one count was recorded for almost 85% of them. The top ten clones comprise roughly an eighth of the sample.

With respect to this clone: It has no known antigen specificity. Within one base of it there is no much larger clone, and no base qualities were kept.

V gives up 5 bases and J gives up 2 bases, and the segment between their germline ends measures 13 bases. Taken from the germline V gene, the CDR1 and CDR2 loops are SQVTM and ANQGSEA. The CDR3 contains 13 residues, cysteine and phenylalanine counted. Only CDR3 DNA is held: 39 bases, read in frame from base 1. Another Seattle source contributed samples from volunteer blood donors who had recovered from COVID-19. Each collaborating institution followed its own protocols to collect whole blood in K2EDTA tubes. For TCRbeta analysis, collaborator samples were shipped as frozen whole blood, as isolated PBMCs, or as DNA extracted from either sample type.

The sample comprised peripheral blood. The chain is encoded by TRBV29-1 joined to TRBJ2-7; 5 matching bases give a weak D call of TRBD2. This sequence was found in a woman younger than 45 who had recovered from COVID-19. CDR3 sequence: CSVNKVGAYEQYF. The DNA reads as follows: TGCAGCGTTAATAAGGTCGGGGCCTACGAGCAGTACTTC.